This T cell receptor beta chain was observed in a study of blood T cell repertoires in COVID-19. CDR1 is LGHDT and CDR2 is YNNKEL in the germline V gene (reference sequence). J gave up 10 bases and V 4 bases, and 13 bases lay outside the gene matches. This CDR3 has 15 residues. The data were produced by immunoSEQ multiplex PCR, yet TCRdb's version contains in-frame clones alone and is incomplete. The sample consists of about 340,000 clones, about 83% of them appearing once. This clonotype was obtained from a man in his thirties or forties with active or convalescent COVID-19. The chain links TRBV3-1 (or the pseudogene TRBV3-2) to TRBJ2-1; 7 bases map to TRBD2. Sequencing used peripheral blood. The CDR3 DNA sequence: TGTGCCAGCAGCCCCCGGGGCGGGAGCGTCCCAGAGCAGTTCTTC. It codes for CASSPRGGSVPEQFF.